The 20 T cell receptor beta chains below all came from one sample that was sequenced in a study of early T cells in non-severe SARS-CoV-2 infection (dated by TCRdb to about 2021). Library generation was performed with 5' RACE. The data were produced on a NextSeq 500. Starting from the raw public reads, TCRdb applied fastp trimming at Q25, assembled clones with MiXCR and retained in-frame beta chains. Each record represents a unique CDR3 protein, reported with the most common genes and DNA among its rows. Across this sample there are approximately 70,000 distinct CDR3 sequences, with 10% to 15% seen only once. Of the sample, about 5% falls within the top ten clones. The sample was whole blood. These receptors all come from an adult who was a healthcare worker with PCR-confirmed SARS-CoV-2 infection or an uninfected control (not recorded which).

This clonotype was counted only a few times. The CDR3 sequence is CSANRRAGETQYF. DNA for the CDR3: TGCAGTGCTAATCGAAGGGCAGGGGAGACCCAGTACTTC. This chain links TRBV20-1 with TRBJ2-5; D is possibly TRBD1 (5 bases). Trimming removed 4 bases from V and 5 bases from J, with 14 bases in between. CDR1 is DFQATT and CDR2 is SNEGSKA in the germline V gene (reference sequence). This CDR3 has 13 residues.

The chain links TRBV5-6 to TRBJ1-2; D gene uncertain. V lost 0 bases and J lost 0, with 9 bases in between. This CDR3 has 15 residues. Germline CDR1 is SGHDT and CDR2 is YYEEEE. The CDR3, as DNA: TGTGCCAGCAGCTTGGCGGGCTTCGCTAACTATGGCTACACCTTC. It codes for CASSLAGFANYGYTF.

This clonotype came up many times. The V call is TRBV7-9, the J call TRBJ2-1, with 8 nucleotides matching TRBD2. This CDR3 is built from 16 residues. With V trimmed by 5 bases and J by 7 bases, 13 bases remained unmatched. Germline V CDR1 and CDR2: SEHNR, FQNEAQ (reference sequence). CDR3 sequence reads: CASSPRPGLDLNEQFF. CDR3 nucleotide sequence: TGTGCCAGCAGCCCCCGCCCGGGACTAGATTTGAATGAGCAGTTCTTC.

This clonotype has just a few counts. J is TRBJ2-1 and V is TRBV19; the D gene is possibly TRBD2 (6 bases). CDR1 and CDR2 (germline): LNHDA, SQIVND (reference sequence). CDR3 size: 13 residues. The V and J ends lost 8 bases and 5 bases respectively, with 13 bases between them. The DNA for the CDR3 is TGTGCCAGTTTCGGACTACTTGACAATGAGCAGTTCTTC. Amino acid sequence: CASFGLLDNEQFF.

Only a few counts were recorded for this clonotype. The chain couples TRBV5-1 to TRBJ2-4, with D possibly TRBD2 on 5 matching bases. Germline assignment: CDR1 SGHRS and CDR2 YFSETQ. This CDR3 has 15 amino acids. Trimming removed 4 bases at V and 0 bases at J, with 11 bases between. In nucleotides, the CDR3 is TGCGCCAGCAGCATCGGACGGGAAGCCAAAAACATTCAGTACTTC. Translated, it gives CASSIGREAKNIQYF.

The V and J genes are TRBV20-1 and TRBJ1-2; the D gene is possibly TRBD1 (6 bases). V was cut by 5 bases and J by 5 bases, with 18 bases left in between. CDR3 length: 14 amino acids. CDR1 is DFQATT, CDR2 SNEGSKA, per germline (reference sequence). The CDR3 reads CSAPDTGKGYGYTF. CDR3 in DNA: TGCAGTGCTCCCGATACAGGGAAGGGGTATGGCTACACCTTC.

Only a few counts were recorded for this clonotype. The chain combines TRBV6-5 with TRBJ2-3, with D perhaps TRBD1 or TRBD2 (5 bases each). The CDR3 sequence is 15 residues long. The germline gives CDR1 MNHEY, CDR2 SVGAGI. V was cut by 2 bases and J by 0 bases, with 9 bases left in between. The CDR3 DNA follows: TGTGCCAGCAGTTACGGGGGTACTAGCACAGATACGCAGTATTTT. Protein sequence: CASSYGGTSTDTQYF.

At least ten counts were recorded for this clonotype. The chain employs TRBV29-1 and TRBJ1-3; a possible D gene is TRBD1 (6 bases). This CDR3 comprises 15 residues. The V end was cut by 7 bases, the J end by 0 bases, with 16 bases between. Germline V gene data show CDR1 as SQVTM and CDR2 as ANQGSEA. In nucleotides, the CDR3 is TGCAGCGCCTCCACCGGACAGTTCTCTGGAAACACCATATATTTT. This translates into CSASTGQFSGNTIYF.

This sequence joins TRBV5-1 and TRBJ2-7; 8 nucleotides agree with TRBD1. This CDR3 comprises 19 residues. Trimming cost V 1 base and J 5 bases; bases outside gene matches: 20. The germline V gene encodes CDR1 SGHRS and CDR2 YFSETQ. CDR3 nucleotides: TGCGCCAGCAGCTTGTTGTGGAGGGGCGACAGACAGGGGTTGAACGAGCAGTACTTC. Protein: CASSLLWRGDRQGLNEQYF.

V gene TRBV5-1 combines with J gene TRBJ2-3; D might be TRBD1 (6 bases). Gene TRBJ1-5 matches the end of the DNA better, so the J call may be wrong. In germline, CDR1 is SGHRS, CDR2 YFSETQ. The CDR3 is 15 residues long. The CDR3 protein is CASSSRGPSTDTQHF. The CDR3, as DNA: TGCGCCAGCAGCTCCCGGGGGCCCAGCACAGATACGCAGCATTTT.

This clonotype occurred a few times. The chain combines TRBV11-2 with TRBJ2-5; D gene uncertain. The CDR3 extends over 14 amino acids. Trimming stripped 3 bases from V and 0 bases from J, with 8 bases between. The V gene's germline CDR1 is SGHAT and CDR2 FQNNGV. The CDR3 region has the DNA TGTGCCAGCAGCTTTGTGATGGACCAAGAGACCCAGTACTTC. Its translation is CASSFVMDQETQYF.

This clonotype was seen more than once but under ten times. The V and J genes are TRBV13 and TRBJ1-2; D unresolved. Germline assignment: CDR1 PRHDT and CDR2 FYEKMQ (reference sequence). V was pared by 5 bases and J by 1 base, with 17 bases between. The CDR3 loop spans 16 amino acids. CDR3 sequence (DNA): TGTGCCAGCAGCACCCCGCTGACTGAACTTAACTATGGCTACACCTTC. Translating gives CASSTPLTELNYGYTF.

V and J are TRBV15 and TRBJ2-3, with 7 nucleotides matching TRBD2. CDR1 is LNHNV, CDR2 YYDKDF, per germline (reference sequence). The length of the CDR3 is 18 residues. The J segment lost 0 bases and the V segment lost 1 base, leaving 10 bases of the junction unmatched. In DNA form, the CDR3 reads TGTGCCACCAGCAGAGTGAAGGGGACTACCCTTAGCACAGATACGCAGTATTTT. Translated: CATSRVKGTTLSTDTQYF.

The chain combines TRBV7-2 with TRBJ2-1; 7 bases match TRBD1. The V and J ends lost 5 bases and 7 bases, in that order; junction bases with no gene match: 11. Germline lookup yields CDR1 SGHTA and CDR2 FQGNSA. The CDR3 totals 15 residues. The CDR3 sequence: CASSPRVGGFNEQFF. In DNA form, the CDR3 reads TGTGCCAGCAGCCCCCGCGTAGGGGGCTTTAATGAGCAGTTCTTC.

This chain's CDR3 is CASSQGNEQFF. As DNA, the CDR3 is TGTGCCAGCAGTCAGGGCAATGAGCAGTTCTTC. V is TRBV27 and J is TRBJ2-1; perhaps TRBD1 as D (5 bases). The CDR3 has 11 amino acids. The germline V gene has CDR1 MNHEY and CDR2 SMNVEV (reference sequence). Trimming took off 5 bases at V and 6 bases at J, with 5 bases between the two ends.

This clonotype was detected ten times or more. This chain uses TRBV28 with TRBJ1-1; D gene uncertain. CDR3 length equals 16 residues. Trimming took 5 bases from V and 5 from J, leaving 21 bases between them. Germline CDR1 reads MDHEN; CDR2 reads SYDVKM. CDR3 protein: CASSTPLERVRTEAFF. The CDR3 bases are TGTGCCAGCAGTACCCCTCTGGAGAGGGTGAGGACTGAAGCTTTCTTT.

This clonotype was detected ten times or more. The chain has TRBV6-1 and TRBJ1-5, with 10 bases matching TRBD1. The CDR3 loop spans 15 amino acids. Germline CDR1 is MNHNS and CDR2 is SASEGT. The V segment lost 1 base and the J segment 6 bases; nucleotides outside the gene matches: 3. In DNA, the CDR3 is TGTGCCAGCAGTGAAGGGACAGGGGGAGGTCAGCCCCAGCATTTT. It encodes CASSEGTGGGQPQHF.

This clonotype was observed a handful of times. This rearrangement joins TRBV6-5 to TRBJ2-1; 10 positions match TRBD1. This CDR3 spans 18 amino acids. Germline CDR1 and CDR2: MNHEY and SVGAGI. Trimming at V came to 0 bases and at J to 3 bases, leaving 8 bases not matched to a gene. CDR3 amino acids: CASSYSFTGQGNYNEQFF. Written as DNA, the CDR3 is TGTGCCAGCAGTTACTCATTTACGGGACAGGGGAACTACAATGAGCAGTTCTTC.

Only a few counts were recorded for this clonotype. J is TRBJ1-1 and V is TRBV30; 10 bases are a match to TRBD1. The CDR3 covers 15 residues. Germline V gene lookup returns CDR1 GTSNPN and CDR2 SVGIG (reference sequence). V lost 5 bases to trimming and J lost 0 bases; unmatched junction nucleotides: 6. The CDR3 is CAWGGQGRMNTEAFF. CDR3 nucleotide sequence: TGTGCCTGGGGGGGACAGGGGAGGATGAACACTGAAGCTTTCTTT.

This clonotype appeared many times. The J gene is TRBJ2-7, the V gene TRBV5-5; possible D gene TRBD2, 6 bases. In germline, CDR1 is SGHKS, CDR2 YYEKEE (reference sequence). The CDR3 sequence is 16 residues long. Trimming removed 6 bases from V and 3 bases from J, with 22 bases in between. CDR3 residues: CASTTLEGSDIYEQYF. The CDR3 bases are TGTGCCAGCACTACACTGGAGGGGTCAGATATCTACGAGCAGTACTTC. The whole variable domain, remainder taken from reference TRBV5-5 and TRBJ2-7, is DAGVTQSPTHLIKTRGQQVTLRCSPISGHKSVSWYQQVLGQGPQFIFQYYEKEERGRGNFPDRFSARQFPNYSSELNVNALLLGDSALYLCASTTLEGSDIYEQYFGPGTRLTVT.